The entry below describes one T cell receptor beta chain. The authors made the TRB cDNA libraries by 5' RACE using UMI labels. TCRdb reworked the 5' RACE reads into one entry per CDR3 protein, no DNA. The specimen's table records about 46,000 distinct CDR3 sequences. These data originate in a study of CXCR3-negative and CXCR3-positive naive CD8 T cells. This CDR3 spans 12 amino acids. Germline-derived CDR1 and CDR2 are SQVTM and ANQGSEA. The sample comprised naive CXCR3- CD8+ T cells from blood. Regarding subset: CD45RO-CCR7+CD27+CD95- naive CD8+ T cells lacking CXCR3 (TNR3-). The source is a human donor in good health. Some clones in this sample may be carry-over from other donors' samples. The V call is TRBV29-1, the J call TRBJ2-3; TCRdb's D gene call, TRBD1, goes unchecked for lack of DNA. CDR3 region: CSAGTGSDTQYF.